These 18 T cell receptor beta chains originate from one sample sequenced in a study of T cell repertoires in cytomegalovirus infection. TCRdb recomputed calls from the reads with MiXCR, one row per CDR3 protein. There are over 450,000 distinct CDR3 sequences in the sample; around 10% occur only once, and around 9.6% lies in the top ten. Sequences were obtained from PBMCs. Every receptor here comes from a human donor in good health (CMV status not recorded). Some clones in this sample may be carry-over from other donors' samples.

The V and J genes are TRBV9 and TRBJ2-7; 14 bases are a match to TRBD2. This CDR3 has 17 amino acids. The V gene end was trimmed by 3 bases and the J gene end by 5 bases; junction bases not matched to a gene: 10. In germline, CDR1 is SGDLS, CDR2 YYNGEE. CDR3 amino acids: CASSADDPGLAGDEQYF. The CDR3 coding sequence is TGTGCCAGCAGCGCGGATGACCCGGGACTAGCGGGGGACGAGCAGTACTTC.

This clonotype has a count of ten or more. V and J are TRBV3-1 and TRBJ2-5; D may correspond to TRBD1 or TRBD2 (5 bases each). V lost 2 bases, J lost 4 bases, and 11 bases lay in between. Germline CDR1 reads LGHDT; CDR2 reads YNNKEL (reference sequence). This CDR3 has 14 residues. As DNA, the CDR3 is TGTGCCAGCAGCCAAAAGGGGACCGGAGAGACCCAGTACTTC. Its protein product is CASSQKGTGETQYF.

The table lists this clonotype with many counts. The CDR3 reads CASSSYTSDEQFF. The CDR3 bases are TGTGCCAGCAGCTCGTACACCTCTGATGAGCAGTTCTTC. The gene calls are TRBV7-6 and TRBJ2-1, with D hard to call. The V gene lost 4 bases and the J gene lost 8 bases, with 12 bases spanning the gap. The germline CDR1 and CDR2 sequences are SGHVS and FNYEAQ. This CDR3 is 13 amino acids long.

This clonotype was counted at least ten times. The rearrangement joins TRBV28 to TRBJ2-3; D gene ambiguous. Trimming cost V 5 bases and J 5 bases, with 14 bases left between them. The CDR3 has 14 amino acids. The germline CDR1 and CDR2 sequences are MDHEN and SYDVKM. As DNA, the CDR3 is TGTGCCAGCAGTGTAGACCCGCAAGGAGATACGCAGTATTTT. Translating gives CASSVDPQGDTQYF.

This clonotype was seen many times. This rearrangement joins TRBV20-1 to TRBJ2-7; D gene ambiguous. The CDR3 is 15 amino acids. CDR1 and CDR2 (germline): DFQATT, SNEGSKA (reference sequence). Trimming stripped 0 bases from V and 4 bases from J, with 16 bases between. The CDR3 is CSARDKELLEYEQYF. DNA of the CDR3: TGCAGTGCTAGAGATAAAGAGCTTCTCGAGTACGAGCAGTACTTC.

There are many counts of this clonotype. This chain joins TRBV19 and TRBJ1-5, with D possibly matching TRBD1 (6 bases). The CDR3 is made up of 15 amino acids. The V and J ends lost 7 bases and 2 bases respectively, with 15 bases between them. CDR1 and CDR2 from the germline V gene are LNHDA and SQIVND (reference sequence). CDR3 loop: CASKGGGARNQPQHF. The CDR3 bases are TGTGCCAGTAAAGGGGGGGGGGCGCGCAATCAGCCCCAGCATTTT.

This clonotype was observed many times. The V and J genes are TRBV7-9 and TRBJ2-3, with 14 bases lining up with TRBD2. V lost 5 bases to trimming and J lost 2 bases; unmatched junction nucleotides: 9. Germline CDR1 and CDR2: SEHNR and FQNEAQ (reference sequence). The CDR3 spans 18 residues. This CDR3 reads CASSNQGLAGAPTDTQYF. The CDR3 nucleotides are TGTGCCAGCAGCAACCAGGGACTAGCGGGAGCACCCACAGATACGCAGTATTTT. Full variable domain (remainder filled in from reference TRBV7-9 and TRBJ2-3): DTGVSQNPRHKITKRGQNVTFRCDPISEHNRLYWYRQTLGQGPEFLTYFQNEAQLEKSRLLSDRFSAERPKGSFSTLEIQRTEQGDSAMYLCASSNQGLAGAPTDTQYFGPGTRLTVL.

The sample holds many counts of this clonotype. J is TRBJ2-3 and V is TRBV2, with D unclear. Germline CDR1 reads SNHLY; CDR2 reads FYNNEI. This CDR3 has 10 residues. Trimming took off 10 bases at V and 5 bases at J, with 7 bases between the two ends. The DNA of the CDR3 is TGTGCCACCGTCAGAGATACGCAGTATTTT. It yields the protein CATVRDTQYF.

The chain is built from TRBV29-1 and TRBJ1-2; no clear D. CDR1 is SQVTM and CDR2 is ANQGSEA in the germline V gene. Trimming stripped 6 bases from V and 7 bases from J, with 9 bases between. This CDR3 is 10 amino acids long. This CDR3 is CSVGIRGYTF. CDR3 DNA: TGCAGCGTAGGCATACGTGGCTACACCTTC.

This clonotype has at least ten counts. The CDR3 is CASPLGFNRPNTEAFF. The CDR3 coding sequence is TGTGCCAGCCCCTTAGGGTTTAACAGGCCGAACACTGAAGCTTTCTTT. The rearrangement uses TRBV12-3 or TRBV12-4 and TRBJ1-1, with D possibly being TRBD1 (5 bases). The ends were cut back, 8 bases at V and 1 base at J, with 20 bases in the middle. The CDR3 is made up of 16 amino acids.

This clonotype came up a few times. The CDR3 bases are TGTGCCAGCAGTTACTCGAGGGGGGCCGAGCCCCAGCATTTT. Translated: CASSYSRGAEPQHF. The chain carries TRBV6-6 and TRBJ1-5; D might be TRBD1 (6 bases). Deletions cut 0 bases from V and 8 bases from J, with 11 bases between. The CDR3 spans 14 residues. Germline V gene sequence: CDR1 MNHNY, CDR2 SVGAGI (reference sequence).

J is TRBJ1-2 and V is TRBV7-7; weak D call: TRBD1 (6 bases). The germline V gene has CDR1 SSHAT and CDR2 FNYEAQ (reference sequence). The CDR3 runs to 15 residues. V was trimmed by 3 bases and J by 4 bases, leaving 15 bases between them. Here the CDR3 reads CASSFLGGRGYGYTF. CDR3 nucleotide sequence: TGTGCCAGCAGCTTTCTCGGGGGGCGCGGCTATGGCTACACCTTC.

In this sample, this clonotype turned up many times. The CDR3 spells CASSQGGLDEAFF. The CDR3 DNA reads TGTGCCAGCAGCCAGGGGGGGTTGGATGAAGCTTTCTTT. This sequence joins TRBV7-2 and TRBJ1-1; 7 nucleotides agree with TRBD1. The CDR3 length is 13 residues. Germline CDR1 reads SGHTA; CDR2 reads FQGNSA. The V segment lost 5 bases and the J segment 7 bases; nucleotides outside the gene matches: 7.

This clonotype has at least ten counts. The chain employs TRBV2 and TRBJ1-5; no firm D call. Trimming cost V 7 bases and J 5 bases, with 18 bases left between them. The CDR3 runs 15 residues. The germline gives CDR1 SNHLY, CDR2 FYNNEI. CDR3 protein: CASTPREGIDQPQHF. CDR3 DNA sequence: TGTGCCAGCACCCCGCGGGAAGGGATAGATCAGCCCCAGCATTTT.

This clonotype was picked up a small number of times. The chain joins TRBV11-1 to TRBJ2-1, with 11 positions matching TRBD2. The CDR3 consists of 15 residues. V gave up 1 base and J gave up 6 bases; unmatched junction bases: 2. Germline assignment: CDR1 SGHAT and CDR2 FQDESV (reference sequence). The CDR3 DNA follows: TGTGCCAGCAGCTTAGTCGGACTAGCGGGCAATGAGCAGTTCTTC. It yields the protein CASSLVGLAGNEQFF.

This chain uses TRBV20-1 with TRBJ1-1, with D possibly being TRBD1 (6 bases). Germline lookup yields CDR1 DFQATT and CDR2 SNEGSKA (reference sequence). V was trimmed by 3 bases and J by 10 bases, leaving 15 bases between them. The CDR3 consists of 12 residues. CDR3 DNA: TGCAGTGCTAGGGGGGGGGCGGCTGTAGCTTTCTTT. This gives the protein CSARGGAAVAFF.

This CDR3 reads CSASGTSGRNTQYF. In DNA form, the CDR3 reads TGCAGTGCTTCCGGGACTAGCGGGAGGAATACGCAGTATTTT. The rearrangement links TRBV20-1 to TRBJ2-3; 15 bases fit TRBD2. Germline CDR1 is DFQATT and CDR2 is SNEGSKA (reference sequence). The CDR3 contains 14 residues. Trimming took 5 bases from V and 7 from J; bases not matched to a gene: 4.

In its sample, this clonotype was seen once. The gene calls are TRBV20-1 and TRBJ2-1; 9 bases are shared with TRBD2. CDR3 length: 17 amino acids. Germline values: CDR1 DFQATT, CDR2 SNEGSKA (reference sequence). The trim removed 3 bases at V and 6 bases at J, leaving 15 bases unmatched. The CDR3 DNA reads as TGCAGTGCTAGGAGGGCGGCGGGAGGGCCTAGCGGCAATGAGCAGTTCTTC. Its protein product is CSARRAAGGPSGNEQFF.